A single sample is the source of the 10 T cell receptor beta chains below, sequenced in a study of blood T cell repertoires in COVID-19. Profiling relied on immunoSEQ multiplex PCR, and the TCRdb table lists in-frame clones only, not all of them. In the table there are roughly 130,000 clones, roughly 86% of which are singletons. Input material: PBMCs or T cells enriched from blood (not recorded which). These receptors came from a woman aged 45-60 years with acute COVID-19.

The chain combines TRBV29-1 with TRBJ1-5, with D tentatively TRBD1 (5 bases). V lost 4 bases, J lost 5 bases, and 21 bases lay in between. Germline V gene sequence: CDR1 SQVTM, CDR2 ANQGSEA. The CDR3 consists of 16 residues. The CDR3 is CSVGSGHSGGDQPQHF. CDR3 DNA: TGCAGCGTTGGATCGGGTCACTCGGGGGGGGATCAGCCCCAGCATTTT.

This sequence joins TRBV24-1 and TRBJ2-4; weak D call: TRBD1 (6 bases). This CDR3 comprises 15 residues. Germline V gene sequence: CDR1 KGHDR, CDR2 SFDVKD. V shed 5 bases and J shed 0 bases, with 10 bases lying between them. The CDR3 coding sequence is TGTGCCACCAGTGCCCAGGGGACAGCCAAAAACATTCAGTACTTC. Amino acid sequence: CATSAQGTAKNIQYF.

V and J are TRBV7-9 and TRBJ2-2, with 7 bases that match TRBD2. Germline CDR1 is SEHNR and CDR2 is FQNEAQ (reference sequence). V trimming: 7 bases; J trimming: 2 bases; junction bases outside the gene matches: 4. The CDR3 has 14 amino acids. CDR3: CASMTGGNTGELFF. In DNA form, the CDR3 reads TGTGCCAGCATGACGGGAGGAAACACCGGGGAGCTGTTTTTT.

This chain connects TRBV6-4 to TRBJ2-2; the D is unclear. Trimming took off 3 bases at V and 1 base at J, with 9 bases between the two ends. The CDR3 loop spans 15 amino acids. The V gene's germline CDR1 is MRHNA and CDR2 SNTAGT. The CDR3 bases are TGTGCCAGCAGTGAATCTGGCGGGAACACCGGGGAGCTGTTTTTT. It encodes CASSESGGNTGELFF.

The chain uses TRBV11-2 and TRBJ2-7; D gene ambiguous. CDR3 size: 15 residues. Germline CDR1 reads SGHAT; CDR2 reads FQNNGV. V was trimmed by 0 bases and J by 9 bases, leaving 18 bases between them. Here the CDR3 DNA reads TGTGCCAGCAGCTTAGATTCCCCAGAGGTACATGTGCAGTACTTC. Amino acid sequence: CASSLDSPEVHVQYF.

V usage is TRBV7-8 and J usage is TRBJ2-2, with TRBD2 matching 8 bases. CDR1 SGHVS and CDR2 FQNEAQ come from the germline V gene. This CDR3 has 16 residues. Trimming at V came to 5 bases and at J to 3 bases, leaving 8 bases not matched to a gene. The CDR3 bases are TGTGCCAGCAGCATAGGCGGGGGGCAGTACACCGGGGAGCTGTTTTTT. Translated, it gives CASSIGGGQYTGELFF.

The rearrangement joins TRBV6-5 to TRBJ1-1, with a weak D call TRBD1 (5 bases). V was clipped by 3 bases and J by 0 bases, with 11 bases between them. This CDR3 has 15 residues. The germline V gene has CDR1 MNHEY and CDR2 SVGAGI. The CDR3 DNA sequence: TGTGCCAGCAGTTATATGGCGGGGCTGAACACTGAAGCTTTCTTT. Its translation: CASSYMAGLNTEAFF.

The chain couples TRBV11-1 to TRBJ1-5; no clear D. Germline-derived CDR1 and CDR2 are SGHAT and FQDESV (reference sequence). Trimming took off 2 bases at V and 5 bases at J, with 7 bases between the two ends. The length of the CDR3 is 13 residues. DNA for the CDR3: TGTGCCAGCAGCTTAACGGGGTATCAGCCCCAGCATTTT. It codes for CASSLTGYQPQHF.

The chain uses TRBV9 and TRBJ2-2; 7 bases are shared with TRBD2. The CDR3 sequence is 15 residues long. The germline CDR1 and CDR2 sequences are SGDLS and YYNGEE. The junction had 8 bases not matched to a gene; V was cut back by 4 bases and J by 5 bases. This CDR3 is CASSPLAGETGELFF. The CDR3 coding sequence is TGTGCCAGCAGCCCCCTGGCGGGAGAGACCGGGGAGCTGTTTTTT.

This clone has a handful of counts. The DNA of the CDR3 is TGCACCAGCAGCCAAGTGACTATGAGCTCCTACAATGAGCAGTTCTTC. This sequence encodes CTSSQVTMSSYNEQFF. The chain employs TRBV1 and TRBJ2-1; TRBD2, as called in the table, went unchecked against the DNA. TRBV1 corresponds to a pseudogene. This CDR3 has 16 amino acids.